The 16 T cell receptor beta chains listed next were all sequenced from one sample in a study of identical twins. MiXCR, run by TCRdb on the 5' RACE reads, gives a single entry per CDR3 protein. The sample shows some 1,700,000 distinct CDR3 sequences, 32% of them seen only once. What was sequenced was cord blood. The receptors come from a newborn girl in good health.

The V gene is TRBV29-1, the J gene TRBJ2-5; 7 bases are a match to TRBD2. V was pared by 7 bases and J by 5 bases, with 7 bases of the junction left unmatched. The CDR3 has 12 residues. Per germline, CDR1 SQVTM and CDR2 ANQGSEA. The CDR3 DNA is TGCAGCGCGGCGCGGGAGCGGGAGACCCAGTACTTC. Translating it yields CSAARERETQYF.

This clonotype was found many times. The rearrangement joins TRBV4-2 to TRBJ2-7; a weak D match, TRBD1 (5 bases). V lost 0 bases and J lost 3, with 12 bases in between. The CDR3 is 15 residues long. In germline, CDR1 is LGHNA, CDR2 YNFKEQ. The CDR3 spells CASSQDSGNFYEQYF. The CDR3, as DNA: TGTGCCAGCAGCCAAGATTCAGGGAACTTCTACGAGCAGTACTTC.

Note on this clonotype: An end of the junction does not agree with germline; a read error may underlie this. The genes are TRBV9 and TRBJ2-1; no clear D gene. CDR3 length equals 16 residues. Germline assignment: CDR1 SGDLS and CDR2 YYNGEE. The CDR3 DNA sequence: TGTGCCAGCAGCGTAGAAGCAGCCTTCTCCTACAATGAGCGGTTCTTC. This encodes CASSVEAAFSYNERFF.

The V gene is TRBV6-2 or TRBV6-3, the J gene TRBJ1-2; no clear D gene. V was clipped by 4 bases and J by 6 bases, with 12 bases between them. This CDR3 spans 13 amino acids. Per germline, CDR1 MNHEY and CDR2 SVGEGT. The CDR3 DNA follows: TGTGCCAGCAGTTCTTACCGGGGAAATGGCTACACCTTC. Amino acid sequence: CASSSYRGNGYTF.

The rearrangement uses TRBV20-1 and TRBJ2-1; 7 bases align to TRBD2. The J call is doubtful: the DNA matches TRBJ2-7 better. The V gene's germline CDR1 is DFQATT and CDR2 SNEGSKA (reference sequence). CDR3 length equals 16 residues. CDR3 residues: CSARDRAGTPYNEQYF. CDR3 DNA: TGCAGTGCTAGAGATCGAGCGGGGACCCCCTACAATGAGCAGTACTTC.

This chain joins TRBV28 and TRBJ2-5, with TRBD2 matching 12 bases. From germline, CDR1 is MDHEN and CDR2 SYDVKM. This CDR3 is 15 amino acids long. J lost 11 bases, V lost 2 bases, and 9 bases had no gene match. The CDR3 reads CASSLLAGGPGEQYF. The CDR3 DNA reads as TGTGCCAGCAGTTTACTAGCGGGAGGGCCGGGGGAGCAGTACTTC. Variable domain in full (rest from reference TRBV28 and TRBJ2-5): DVKVTQSSRYLVKRTGEKVFLECVQDMDHENMFWYRQDPGLGLRLIYFSYDVKMKEKGDIPEGYSVSREKKERFSLILESASTNQTSMYLCASSLLAGGPGEQYFGPGTRLLVL.

The CDR3 DNA reads TGTGCCAGCAGCTATGGGACTAGCGGATCTTACAATGAGCAGTTCTTC. Translated: CASSYGTSGSYNEQFF. The J gene is TRBJ2-1, the V gene TRBV11-3, with 11 bases aligning to TRBD2. After removal of 4 bases from V and 4 bases from J, the junction contained 6 bases not matched to a gene. Germline-derived CDR1 and CDR2 are SGHNT and YENEEA. This CDR3 has 16 residues. Together with reference TRBV11-3 and TRBJ2-1, the CDR3 gives the full variable domain: EAGVVQSPRYKIIEKKQPVAFWCNPISGHNTLYWYLQNLGQGPELLIRYENEEAVDDSQLPKDRFSAERLKGVDSTLKIQPAELGDSAVYLCASSYGTSGSYNEQFFGPGTRLTVL.

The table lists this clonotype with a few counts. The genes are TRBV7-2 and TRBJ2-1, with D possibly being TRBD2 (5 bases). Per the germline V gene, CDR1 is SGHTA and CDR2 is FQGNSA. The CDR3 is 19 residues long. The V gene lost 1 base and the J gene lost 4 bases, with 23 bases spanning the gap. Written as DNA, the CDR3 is TGTGCCAGCAGCTTAGTGGGATTGGTCTGGACTGGACCTTACAATGAGCAGTTCTTC. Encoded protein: CASSLVGLVWTGPYNEQFF.

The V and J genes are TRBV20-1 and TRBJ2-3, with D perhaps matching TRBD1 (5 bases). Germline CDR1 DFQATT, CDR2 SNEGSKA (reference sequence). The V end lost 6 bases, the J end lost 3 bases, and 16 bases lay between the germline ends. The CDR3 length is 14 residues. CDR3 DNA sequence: TGCAGTGCCCTCCAGGGTGGGGAAACAGATACGCAGTATTTT. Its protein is CSALQGGETDTQYF.

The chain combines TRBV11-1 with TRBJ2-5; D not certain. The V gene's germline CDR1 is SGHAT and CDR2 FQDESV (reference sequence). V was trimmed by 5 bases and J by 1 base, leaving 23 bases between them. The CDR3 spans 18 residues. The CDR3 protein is CASSLLSRGGTLQETQYF. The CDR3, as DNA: TGTGCCAGCAGCCTCCTCTCGCGCGGCGGCACTCTCCAAGAGACCCAGTACTTC.

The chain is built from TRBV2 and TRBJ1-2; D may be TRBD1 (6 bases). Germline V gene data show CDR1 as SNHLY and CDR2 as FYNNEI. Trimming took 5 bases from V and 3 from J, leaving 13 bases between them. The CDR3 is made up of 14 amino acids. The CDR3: CASSPHRVDYGYTF. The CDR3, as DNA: TGTGCCAGCAGTCCACACAGGGTCGACTATGGCTACACCTTC.

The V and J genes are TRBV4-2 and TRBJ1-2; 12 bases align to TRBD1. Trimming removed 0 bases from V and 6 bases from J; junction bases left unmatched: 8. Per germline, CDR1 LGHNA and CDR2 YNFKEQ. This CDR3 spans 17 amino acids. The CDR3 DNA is TGTGCCAGCAGCCAAGATCCCGGGACAGGGGGCGAGGATGGCTACACCTTC. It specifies CASSQDPGTGGEDGYTF.

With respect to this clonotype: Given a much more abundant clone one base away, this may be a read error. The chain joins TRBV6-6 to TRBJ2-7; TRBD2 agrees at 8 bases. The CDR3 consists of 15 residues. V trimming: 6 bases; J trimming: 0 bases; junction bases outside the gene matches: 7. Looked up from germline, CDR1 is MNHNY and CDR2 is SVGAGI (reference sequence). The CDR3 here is CASSPTSASSYEQYF. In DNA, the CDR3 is TGTGCCAGCAGCCCGACTAGCGCGAGCTCCTACGAGCAGTACTTC.

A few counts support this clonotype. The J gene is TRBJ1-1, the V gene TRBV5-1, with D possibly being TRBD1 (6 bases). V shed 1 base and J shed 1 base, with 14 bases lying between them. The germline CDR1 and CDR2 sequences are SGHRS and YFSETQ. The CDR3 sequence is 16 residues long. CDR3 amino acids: CASSLKGEQGNTEAFF. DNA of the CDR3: TGCGCCAGCAGCTTGAAAGGGGAACAGGGGAACACTGAAGCTTTCTTT.

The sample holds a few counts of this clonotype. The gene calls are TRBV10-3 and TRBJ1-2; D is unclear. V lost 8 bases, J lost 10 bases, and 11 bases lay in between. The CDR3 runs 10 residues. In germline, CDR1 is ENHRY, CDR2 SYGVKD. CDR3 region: CAIHSGDYTF. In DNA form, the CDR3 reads TGTGCCATCCATTCCGGGGACTACACCTTC.

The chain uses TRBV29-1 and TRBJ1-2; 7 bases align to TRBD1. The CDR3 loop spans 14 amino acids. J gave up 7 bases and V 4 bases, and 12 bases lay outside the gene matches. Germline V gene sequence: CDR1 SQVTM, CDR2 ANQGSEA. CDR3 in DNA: TGCAGCGTTGGGGCCGGGCCAGGGGGACTTGGCTACACCTTC. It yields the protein CSVGAGPGGLGYTF.